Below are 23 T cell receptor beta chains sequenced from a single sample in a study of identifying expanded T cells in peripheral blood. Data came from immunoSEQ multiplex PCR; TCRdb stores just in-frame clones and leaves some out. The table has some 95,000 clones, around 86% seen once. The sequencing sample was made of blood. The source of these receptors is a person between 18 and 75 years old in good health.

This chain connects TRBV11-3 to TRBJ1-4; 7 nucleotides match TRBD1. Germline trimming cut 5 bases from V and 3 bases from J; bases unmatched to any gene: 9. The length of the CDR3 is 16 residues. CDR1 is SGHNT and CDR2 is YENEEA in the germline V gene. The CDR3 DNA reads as TGTGCCAGCAGCCCCCGAGACAGGGCGGCTAATGAAAAACTGTTTTTT. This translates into CASSPRDRAANEKLFF.

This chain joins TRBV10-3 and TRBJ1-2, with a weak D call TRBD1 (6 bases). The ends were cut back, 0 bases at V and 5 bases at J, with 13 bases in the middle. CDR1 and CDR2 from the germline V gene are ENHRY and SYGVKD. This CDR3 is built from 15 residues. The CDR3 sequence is CAISESGGAAYGYTF. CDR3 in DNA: TGTGCCATCAGTGAGTCCGGGGGCGCAGCTTATGGCTACACCTTC.

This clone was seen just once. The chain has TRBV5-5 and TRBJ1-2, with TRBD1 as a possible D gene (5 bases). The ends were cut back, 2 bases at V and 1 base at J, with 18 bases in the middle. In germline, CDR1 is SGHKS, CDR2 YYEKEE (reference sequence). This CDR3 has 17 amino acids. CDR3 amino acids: CASSFSAGAPYNYGYTF. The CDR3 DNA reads TGTGCCAGCAGCTTTTCAGCCGGGGCACCTTATAACTATGGCTACACCTTC.

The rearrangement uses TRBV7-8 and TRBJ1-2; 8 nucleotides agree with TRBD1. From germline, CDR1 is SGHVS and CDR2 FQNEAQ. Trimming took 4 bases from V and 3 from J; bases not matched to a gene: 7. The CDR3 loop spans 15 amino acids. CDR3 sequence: CASSSTGGEDYGYTF. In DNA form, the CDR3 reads TGTGCCAGCAGCTCAACAGGGGGGGAGGACTATGGCTACACCTTC. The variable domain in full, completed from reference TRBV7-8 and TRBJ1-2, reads GAGVSQSPRYKVAKRGQDVALRCDPISGHVSLFWYQQALGQGPEFLTYFQNEAQLDKSGLPSDRFFAERPEGSVSTLKIQRTQQEDSAVYLCASSSTGGEDYGYTFGSGTRLTVV.

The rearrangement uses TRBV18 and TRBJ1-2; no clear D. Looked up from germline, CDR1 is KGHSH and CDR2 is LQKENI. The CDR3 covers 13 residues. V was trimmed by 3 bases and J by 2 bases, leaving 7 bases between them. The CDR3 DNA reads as TGTGCCAGCTCACCTCACCTAAACTATGGCTACACCTTC. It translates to CASSPHLNYGYTF.

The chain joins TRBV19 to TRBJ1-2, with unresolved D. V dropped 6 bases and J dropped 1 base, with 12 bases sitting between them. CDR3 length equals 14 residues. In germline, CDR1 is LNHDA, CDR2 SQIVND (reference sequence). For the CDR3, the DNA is TGTGCCAGTAGGGGAGGGTTCAATAACTATGGCTACACCTTC. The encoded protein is CASRGGFNNYGYTF.

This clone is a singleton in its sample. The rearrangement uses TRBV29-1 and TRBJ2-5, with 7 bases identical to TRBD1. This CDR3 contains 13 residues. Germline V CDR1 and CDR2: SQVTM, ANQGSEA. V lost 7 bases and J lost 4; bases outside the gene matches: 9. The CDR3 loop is CSASGAGGETQYF. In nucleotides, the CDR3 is TGCAGCGCCTCCGGGGCAGGGGGAGAGACCCAGTACTTC.

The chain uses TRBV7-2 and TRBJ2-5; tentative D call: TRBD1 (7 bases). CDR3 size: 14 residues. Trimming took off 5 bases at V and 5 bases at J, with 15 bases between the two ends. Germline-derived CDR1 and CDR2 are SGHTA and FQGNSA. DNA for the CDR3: TGTGCCAGCAGCGCCAGGGGGAGGCGGGAGACCCAGTACTTC. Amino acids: CASSARGRRETQYF.

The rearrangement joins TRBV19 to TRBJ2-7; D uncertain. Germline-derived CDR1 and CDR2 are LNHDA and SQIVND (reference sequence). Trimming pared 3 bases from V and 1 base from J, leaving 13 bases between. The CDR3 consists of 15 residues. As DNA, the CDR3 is TGTGCCAGTAGTATGGGCTTGGCAGCGTCCTACGAGCAGTACTTC. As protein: CASSMGLAASYEQYF.

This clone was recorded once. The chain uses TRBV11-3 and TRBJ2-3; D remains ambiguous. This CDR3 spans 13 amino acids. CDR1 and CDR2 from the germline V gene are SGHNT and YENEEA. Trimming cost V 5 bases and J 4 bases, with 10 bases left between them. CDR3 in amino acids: CASSGYRSDTQYF. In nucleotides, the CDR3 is TGTGCCAGCAGCGGATACCGGTCAGATACGCAGTATTTT.

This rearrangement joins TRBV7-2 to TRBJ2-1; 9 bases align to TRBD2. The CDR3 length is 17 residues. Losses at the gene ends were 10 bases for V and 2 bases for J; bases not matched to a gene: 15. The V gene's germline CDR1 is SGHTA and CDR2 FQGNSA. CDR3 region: CATSPWASGATYNEQFF. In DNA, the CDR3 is TGTGCCACTTCGCCATGGGCTAGCGGGGCCACCTACAATGAGCAGTTCTTC.

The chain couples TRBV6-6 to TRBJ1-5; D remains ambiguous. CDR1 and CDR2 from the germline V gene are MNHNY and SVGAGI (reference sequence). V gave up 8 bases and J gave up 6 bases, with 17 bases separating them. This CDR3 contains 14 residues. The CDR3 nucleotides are TGTGCCAGCCATCTAGCAGTGGCAGGTCAGCCCCAGCATTTT. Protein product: CASHLAVAGQPQHF.

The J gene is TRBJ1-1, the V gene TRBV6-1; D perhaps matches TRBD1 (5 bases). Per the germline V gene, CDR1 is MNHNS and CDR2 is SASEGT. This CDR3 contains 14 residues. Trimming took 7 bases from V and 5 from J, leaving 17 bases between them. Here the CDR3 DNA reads TGTGCCAGCACCATTCAGGGAGGAGGAACTGAAGCTTTCTTT. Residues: CASTIQGGGTEAFF.

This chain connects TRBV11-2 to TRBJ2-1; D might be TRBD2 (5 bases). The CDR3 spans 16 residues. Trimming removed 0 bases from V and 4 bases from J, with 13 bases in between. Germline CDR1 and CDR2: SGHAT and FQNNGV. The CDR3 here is CASSLDFFRGYNEQFF. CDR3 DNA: TGTGCCAGCAGCTTAGACTTTTTTAGAGGGTACAATGAGCAGTTCTTC.

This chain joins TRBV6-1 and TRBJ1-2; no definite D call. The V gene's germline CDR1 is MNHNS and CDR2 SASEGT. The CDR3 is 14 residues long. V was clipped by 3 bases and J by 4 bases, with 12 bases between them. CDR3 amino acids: CASSEDHFSYGYTF. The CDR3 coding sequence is TGTGCCAGCAGTGAGGACCACTTCAGCTATGGCTACACCTTC.

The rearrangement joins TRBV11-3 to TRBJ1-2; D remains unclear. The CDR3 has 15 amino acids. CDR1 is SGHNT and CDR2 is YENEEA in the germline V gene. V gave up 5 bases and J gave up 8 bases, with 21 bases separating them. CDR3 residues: CASSQTNLGAEGYTF. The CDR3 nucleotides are TGTGCCAGCAGCCAAACAAACTTAGGCGCAGAAGGCTACACCTTC.

The CDR3 sequence is CASSIQLGSDTQYF. The CDR3 nucleotides read TGTGCCAGCAGCATCCAATTGGGGTCAGATACGCAGTATTTT. The V gene is TRBV7-7, the J gene TRBJ2-3; D gene uncertain. V dropped 5 bases and J dropped 4 bases, with 13 bases sitting between them. This CDR3 is 14 amino acids long. Germline V gene data show CDR1 as SSHAT and CDR2 as FNYEAQ (reference sequence).

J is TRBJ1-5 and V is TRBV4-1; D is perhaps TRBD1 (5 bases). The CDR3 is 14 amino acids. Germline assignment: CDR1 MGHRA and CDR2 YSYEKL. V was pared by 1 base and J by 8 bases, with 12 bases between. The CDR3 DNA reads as TGCGCCAGCAGCCAAGTAACAGGCCCTAAGCCCCAGCATTTT. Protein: CASSQVTGPKPQHF.

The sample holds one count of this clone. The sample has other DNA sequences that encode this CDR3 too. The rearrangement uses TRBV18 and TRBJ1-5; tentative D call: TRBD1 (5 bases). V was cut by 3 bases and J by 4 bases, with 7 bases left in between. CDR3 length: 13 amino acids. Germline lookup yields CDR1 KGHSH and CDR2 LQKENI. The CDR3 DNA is TGTGCCAGCTCACCCGGGGGGAATCAGCCCCAGCATTTT. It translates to CASSPGGNQPQHF.

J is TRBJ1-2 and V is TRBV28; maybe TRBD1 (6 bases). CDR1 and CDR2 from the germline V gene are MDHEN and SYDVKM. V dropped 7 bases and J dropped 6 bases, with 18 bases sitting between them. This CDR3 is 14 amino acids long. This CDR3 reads CASNVGAHGDGYTF. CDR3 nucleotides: TGTGCCAGCAATGTGGGGGCGCATGGCGATGGCTACACCTTC.

The CDR3 spells CASSVGDGSYNEQFF. The CDR3 DNA reads as TGTGCCAGCAGCGTAGGAGACGGCTCCTACAATGAGCAGTTCTTC. The rearrangement joins TRBV9 to TRBJ2-1; D not certain. The CDR3 has 15 amino acids. Germline V CDR1 and CDR2: SGDLS, YYNGEE. V lost 0 bases and J lost 0, with 7 bases in between.

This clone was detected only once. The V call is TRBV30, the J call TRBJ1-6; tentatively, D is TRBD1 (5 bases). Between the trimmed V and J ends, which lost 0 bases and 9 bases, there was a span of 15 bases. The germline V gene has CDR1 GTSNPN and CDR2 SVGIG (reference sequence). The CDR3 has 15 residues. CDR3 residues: CAWSVQGRETSPLHF. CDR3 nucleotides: TGTGCCTGGAGTGTCCAGGGCAGGGAGACTTCACCCCTCCACTTT.

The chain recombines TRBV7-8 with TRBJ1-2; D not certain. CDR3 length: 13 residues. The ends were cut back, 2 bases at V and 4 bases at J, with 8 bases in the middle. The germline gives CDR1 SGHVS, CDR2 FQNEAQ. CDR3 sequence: CASSLQQTYGYTF. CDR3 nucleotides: TGTGCCAGCAGCTTACAACAGACCTATGGCTACACCTTC.